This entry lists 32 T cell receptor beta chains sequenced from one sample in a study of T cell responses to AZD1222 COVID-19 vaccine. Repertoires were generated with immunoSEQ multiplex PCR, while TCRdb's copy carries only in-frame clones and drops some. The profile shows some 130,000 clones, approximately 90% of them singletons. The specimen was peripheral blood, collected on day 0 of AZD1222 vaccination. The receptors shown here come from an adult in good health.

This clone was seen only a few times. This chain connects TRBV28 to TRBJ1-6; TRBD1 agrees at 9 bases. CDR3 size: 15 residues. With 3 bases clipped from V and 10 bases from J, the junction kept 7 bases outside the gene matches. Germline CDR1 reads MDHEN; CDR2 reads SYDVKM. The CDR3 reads CASSFDGTGNSPLHF. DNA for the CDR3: TGTGCCAGCAGTTTTGACGGGACAGGGAACTCACCCCTCCACTTT.

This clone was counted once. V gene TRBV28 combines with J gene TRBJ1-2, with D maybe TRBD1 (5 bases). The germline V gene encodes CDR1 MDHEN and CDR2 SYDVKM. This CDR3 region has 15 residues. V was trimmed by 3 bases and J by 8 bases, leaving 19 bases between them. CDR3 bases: TGTGCCAGCAGTTTTGGTCTGGGGCTGCTTGGAGGCTACACCTTC. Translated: CASSFGLGLLGGYTF.

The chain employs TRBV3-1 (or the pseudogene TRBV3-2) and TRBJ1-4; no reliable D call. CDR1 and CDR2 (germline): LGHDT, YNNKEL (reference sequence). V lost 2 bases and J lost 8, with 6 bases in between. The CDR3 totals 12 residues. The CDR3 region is CASSQRVEKLFF. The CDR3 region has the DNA TGTGCCAGCAGCCAACGGGTGGAAAAACTGTTTTTT.

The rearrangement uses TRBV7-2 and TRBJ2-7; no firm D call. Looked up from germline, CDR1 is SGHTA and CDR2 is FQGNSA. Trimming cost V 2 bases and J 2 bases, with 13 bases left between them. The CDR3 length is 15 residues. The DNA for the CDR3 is TGTGCCAGCAGCTTATCGCTAGTCGGCGCCTACGAGCAGTACTTC. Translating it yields CASSLSLVGAYEQYF. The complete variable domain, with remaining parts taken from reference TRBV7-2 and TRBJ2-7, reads GAGVSQSPSNKVTEKGKDVELRCDPISGHTALYWYRQSLGQGLEFLIYFQGNSAPDKSGLPSDRFSAERTGGSVSTLTIQRTQQEDSAVYLCASSLSLVGAYEQYFGPGTRLTVT.

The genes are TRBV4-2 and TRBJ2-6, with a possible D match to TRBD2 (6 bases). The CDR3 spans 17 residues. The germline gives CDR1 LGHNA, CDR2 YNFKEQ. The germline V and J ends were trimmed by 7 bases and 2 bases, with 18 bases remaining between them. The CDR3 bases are TGTGCCAGCAATTCGGCCTCCAGGGAGGCTGGGGCCAACGTCCTGACTTTC. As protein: CASNSASREAGANVLTF.

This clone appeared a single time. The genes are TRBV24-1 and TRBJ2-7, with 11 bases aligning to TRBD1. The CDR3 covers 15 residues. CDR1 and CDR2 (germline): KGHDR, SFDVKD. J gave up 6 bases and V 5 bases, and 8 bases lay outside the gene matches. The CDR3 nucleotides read TGTGCCACCAGTGCGTCGAGGACAGGGGGCTCCGAGCAGTACTTC. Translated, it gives CATSASRTGGSEQYF.

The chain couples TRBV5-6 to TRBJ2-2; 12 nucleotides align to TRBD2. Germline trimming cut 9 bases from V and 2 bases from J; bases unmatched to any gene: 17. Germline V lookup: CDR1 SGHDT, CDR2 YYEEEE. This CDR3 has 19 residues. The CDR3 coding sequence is TGTGCCACCGCCCGTCTAGCGGGGGGGCCTAAGCCAAACACCGGGGAGCTGTTTTTT. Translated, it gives CATARLAGGPKPNTGELFF.

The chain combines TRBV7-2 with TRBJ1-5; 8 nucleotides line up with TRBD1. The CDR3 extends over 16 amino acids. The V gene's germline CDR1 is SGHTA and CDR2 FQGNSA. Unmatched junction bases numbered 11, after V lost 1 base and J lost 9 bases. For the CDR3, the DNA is TGTGCCAGCAGCTTAGTCTTCAGGGGGCAATTTGGGCCCCAGCATTTT. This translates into CASSLVFRGQFGPQHF. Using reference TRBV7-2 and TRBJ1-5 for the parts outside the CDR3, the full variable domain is GAGVSQSPSNKVTEKGKDVELRCDPISGHTALYWYRQSLGQGLEFLIYFQGNSAPDKSGLPSDRFSAERTGGSVSTLTIQRTQQEDSAVYLCASSLVFRGQFGPQHFGDGTRLSIL.

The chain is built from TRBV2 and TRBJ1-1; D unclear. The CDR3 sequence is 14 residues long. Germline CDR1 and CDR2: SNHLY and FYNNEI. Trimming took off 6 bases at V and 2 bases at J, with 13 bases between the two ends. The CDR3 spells CASRPPAPNTEAFF. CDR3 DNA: TGTGCCAGCAGACCCCCGGCCCCCAACACTGAAGCTTTCTTT.

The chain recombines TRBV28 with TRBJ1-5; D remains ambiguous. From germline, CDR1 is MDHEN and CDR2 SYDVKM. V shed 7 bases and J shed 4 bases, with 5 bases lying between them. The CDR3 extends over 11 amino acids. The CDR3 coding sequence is TGTGCCAGCACCGGAAATCAGCCCCAGCATTTT. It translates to CASTGNQPQHF.

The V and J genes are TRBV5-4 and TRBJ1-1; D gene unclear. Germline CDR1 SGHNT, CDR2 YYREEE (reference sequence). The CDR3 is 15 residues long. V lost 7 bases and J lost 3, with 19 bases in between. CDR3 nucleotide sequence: TGTGCCAGCGGGAATGATCTGCGGAGGGACACTGAAGCTTTCTTT. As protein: CASGNDLRRDTEAFF.

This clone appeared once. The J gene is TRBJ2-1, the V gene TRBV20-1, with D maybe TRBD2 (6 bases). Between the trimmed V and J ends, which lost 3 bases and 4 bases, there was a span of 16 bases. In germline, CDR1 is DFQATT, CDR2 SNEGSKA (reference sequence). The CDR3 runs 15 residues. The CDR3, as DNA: TGCAGTGCTAGTGACCAGCGGGTCAGTTACAATGAGCAGTTCTTC. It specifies CSASDQRVSYNEQFF.

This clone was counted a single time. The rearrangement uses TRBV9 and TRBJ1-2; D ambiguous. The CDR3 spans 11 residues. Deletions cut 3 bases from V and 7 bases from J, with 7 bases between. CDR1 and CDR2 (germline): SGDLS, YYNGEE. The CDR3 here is CASSGRFGYTF. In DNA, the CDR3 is TGTGCCAGCAGCGGCAGGTTTGGCTACACCTTC.

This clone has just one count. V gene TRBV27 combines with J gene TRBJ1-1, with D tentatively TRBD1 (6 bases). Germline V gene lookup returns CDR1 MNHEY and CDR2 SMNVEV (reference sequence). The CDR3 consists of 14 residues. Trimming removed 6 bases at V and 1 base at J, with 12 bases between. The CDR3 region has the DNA TGTGCCAGCAGAGGGGGGTCGAGGAACACTGAAGCTTTCTTT. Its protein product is CASRGGSRNTEAFF.

DNA for the CDR3: TGTGCCAGCAGTTTCTCGGGGTTAGGGCCCCAGCATTTT. Translation gives CASSFSGLGPQHF. The chain couples TRBV28 to TRBJ1-5; D unclear. Trimming removed 3 bases at V and 9 bases at J, with 12 bases between. This CDR3 is 13 amino acids long. The V gene's germline CDR1 is MDHEN and CDR2 SYDVKM.

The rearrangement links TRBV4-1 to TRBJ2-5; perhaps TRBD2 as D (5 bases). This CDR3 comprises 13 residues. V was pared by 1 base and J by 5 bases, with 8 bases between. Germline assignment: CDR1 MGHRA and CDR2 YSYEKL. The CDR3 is CASSQARGETQYF. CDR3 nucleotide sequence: TGCGCCAGCAGCCAAGCAAGAGGGGAGACCCAGTACTTC.

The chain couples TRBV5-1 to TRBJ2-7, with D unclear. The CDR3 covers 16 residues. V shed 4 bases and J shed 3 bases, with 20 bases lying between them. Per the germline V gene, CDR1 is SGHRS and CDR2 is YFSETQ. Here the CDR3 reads CASSDGGVTVRYEQYF. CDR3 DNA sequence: TGCGCCAGCAGCGATGGTGGTGTAACCGTTCGCTACGAGCAGTACTTC.

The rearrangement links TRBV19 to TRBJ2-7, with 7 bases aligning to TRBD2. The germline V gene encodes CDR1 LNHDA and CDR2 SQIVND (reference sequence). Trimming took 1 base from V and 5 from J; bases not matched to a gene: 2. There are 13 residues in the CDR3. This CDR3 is CASSIGREDEQYF. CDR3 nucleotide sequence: TGTGCCAGTAGTATAGGACGGGAGGACGAGCAGTACTTC. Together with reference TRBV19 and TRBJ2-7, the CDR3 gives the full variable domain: DGGITQSPKYLFRKEGQNVTLSCEQNLNHDAMYWYRQDPGQGLRLIYYSQIVNDFQKGDIAEGYSVSREKKESFPLTVTSAQKNPTAFYLCASSIGREDEQYFGPGTRLTVT.

For the CDR3, the DNA is TGTGCCAGTAGTAGCCGACAGTCGTCAAAGGAAGCTTTCTTT. Protein: CASSSRQSSKEAFF. This chain uses TRBV19 with TRBJ1-1; D is perhaps TRBD1 (5 bases). The CDR3 sequence is 14 residues long. The V gene's germline CDR1 is LNHDA and CDR2 SQIVND (reference sequence). Trimming removed 4 bases from V and 8 bases from J, with 17 bases in between.

The CDR3 sequence is CASRLSSPGYNEQFF. CDR3 nucleotides: TGTGCCAGCAGACTATCGTCCCCAGGGTACAATGAGCAGTTCTTC. The V gene is TRBV28, the J gene TRBJ2-1; D may be TRBD1 (5 bases). Trimming removed 6 bases at V and 4 bases at J, with 16 bases between. Germline V lookup: CDR1 MDHEN, CDR2 SYDVKM. The CDR3 loop spans 15 amino acids.

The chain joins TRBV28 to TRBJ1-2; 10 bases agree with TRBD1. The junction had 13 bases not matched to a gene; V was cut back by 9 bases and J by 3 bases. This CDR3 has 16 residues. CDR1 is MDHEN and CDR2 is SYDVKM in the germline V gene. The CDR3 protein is CASKTPGTGDHYGYTF. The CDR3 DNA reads TGTGCCAGTAAAACCCCCGGGACAGGGGACCACTATGGCTACACCTTC.

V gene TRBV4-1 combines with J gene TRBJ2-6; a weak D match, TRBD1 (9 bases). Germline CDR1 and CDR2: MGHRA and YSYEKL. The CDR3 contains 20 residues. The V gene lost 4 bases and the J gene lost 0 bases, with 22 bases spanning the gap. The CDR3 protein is CASSPREGTGTLSGANVLTF. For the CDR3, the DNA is TGCGCCAGCAGCCCCCGGGAGGGGACAGGGACCCTCTCTGGGGCCAACGTCCTGACTTTC.

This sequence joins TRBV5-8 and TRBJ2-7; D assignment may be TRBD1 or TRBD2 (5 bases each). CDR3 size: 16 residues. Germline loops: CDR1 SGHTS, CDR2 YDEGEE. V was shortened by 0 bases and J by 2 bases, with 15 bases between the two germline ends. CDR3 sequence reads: CASSLDLGVRTYEQYF. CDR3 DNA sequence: TGTGCCAGCAGCTTGGATTTGGGGGTTCGGACCTACGAGCAGTACTTC.

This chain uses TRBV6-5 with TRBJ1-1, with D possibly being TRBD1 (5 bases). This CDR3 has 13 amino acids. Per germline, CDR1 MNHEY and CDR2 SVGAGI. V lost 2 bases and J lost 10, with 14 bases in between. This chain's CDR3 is CASSYVGGKVAFF. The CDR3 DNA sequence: TGTGCCAGCAGTTACGTGGGGGGAAAAGTAGCTTTCTTT.

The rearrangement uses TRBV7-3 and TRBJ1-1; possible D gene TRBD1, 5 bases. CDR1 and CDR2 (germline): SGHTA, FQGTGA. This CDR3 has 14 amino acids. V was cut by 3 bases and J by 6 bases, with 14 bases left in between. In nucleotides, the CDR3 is TGTGCCAGCAGCTTGGGAGAGGGGTTCCCTGAAGCTTTCTTT. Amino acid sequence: CASSLGEGFPEAFF.

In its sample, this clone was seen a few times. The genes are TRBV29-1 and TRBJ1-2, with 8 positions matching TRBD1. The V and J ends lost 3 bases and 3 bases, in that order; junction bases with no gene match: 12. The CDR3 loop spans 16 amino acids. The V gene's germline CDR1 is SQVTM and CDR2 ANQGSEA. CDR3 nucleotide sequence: TGCAGCGTTGACAGTCCCGGGACAGGAGCGTACTATGGCTACACCTTC. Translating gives CSVDSPGTGAYYGYTF.

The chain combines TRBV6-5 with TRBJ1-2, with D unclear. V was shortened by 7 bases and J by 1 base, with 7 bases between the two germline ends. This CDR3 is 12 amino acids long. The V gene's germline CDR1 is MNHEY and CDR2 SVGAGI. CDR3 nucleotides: TGTGCCAGCAAGTCAGGTAACTATGGCTACACCTTC. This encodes CASKSGNYGYTF.

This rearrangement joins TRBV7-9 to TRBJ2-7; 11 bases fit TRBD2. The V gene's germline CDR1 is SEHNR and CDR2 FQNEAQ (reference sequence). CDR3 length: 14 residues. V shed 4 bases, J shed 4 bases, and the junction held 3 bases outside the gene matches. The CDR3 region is CASSSGTSGYEQYF. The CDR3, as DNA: TGTGCCAGCAGCTCCGGGACTAGCGGATACGAGCAGTACTTC.

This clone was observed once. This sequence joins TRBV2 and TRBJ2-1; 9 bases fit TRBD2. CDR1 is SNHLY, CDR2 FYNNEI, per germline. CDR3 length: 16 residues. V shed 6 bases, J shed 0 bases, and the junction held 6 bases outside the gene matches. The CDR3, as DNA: TGTGCCAGCAGCCATTATAGCGGGAGCTCCTACAATGAGCAGTTCTTC. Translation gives CASSHYSGSSYNEQFF.

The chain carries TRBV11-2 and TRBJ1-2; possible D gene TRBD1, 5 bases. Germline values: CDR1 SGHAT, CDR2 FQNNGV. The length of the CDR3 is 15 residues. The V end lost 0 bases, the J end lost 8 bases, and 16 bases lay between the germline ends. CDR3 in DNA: TGTGCCAGCAGCTTAGATCTTGGGACCTCCGAAGGCTACACCTTC. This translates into CASSLDLGTSEGYTF. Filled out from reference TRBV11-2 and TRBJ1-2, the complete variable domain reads EAGVAQSPRYKIIEKRQSVAFWCNPISGHATLYWYQQILGQGPKLLIQFQNNGVVDDSQLPKDRFSAERLKGVDSTLKIQPAKLEDSAVYLCASSLDLGTSEGYTFGSGTRLTVV.

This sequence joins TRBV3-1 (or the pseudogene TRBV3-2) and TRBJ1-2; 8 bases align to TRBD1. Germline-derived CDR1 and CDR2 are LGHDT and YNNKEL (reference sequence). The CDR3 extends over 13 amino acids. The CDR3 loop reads CAAQGALGAGYTF. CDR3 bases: TGTGCGGCGCAGGGGGCCTTAGGGGCGGGCTACACCTTC.

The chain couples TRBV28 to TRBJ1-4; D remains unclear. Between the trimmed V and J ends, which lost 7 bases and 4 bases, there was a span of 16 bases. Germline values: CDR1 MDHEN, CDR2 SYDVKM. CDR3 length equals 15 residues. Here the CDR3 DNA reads TGTGCCAGCAAGTTTAGTTGGAGAAATAATGAAAAACTGTTTTTT. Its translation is CASKFSWRNNEKLFF.